The clone carrying this TCR beta chain was counted a few times. Its antigen is currently unknown. V was trimmed by 3 bases and J by 0 bases, leaving 12 bases between them. This CDR3 is 17 amino acids long. Germline V gives CDR1 SGHTA, CDR2 FQGNSA. MiXCR was run by TCRdb on the 5' RACE reads, yielding one entry per CDR3 protein. Of 450,000 or so distinct CDR3 sequences listed, 12% to 15% are singletons. The sample originates from a study of identical twins. Study-wide findings and caveats: While abundant cord blood beta clonotypes carried fewer insertions, memory repertoires showed no such pattern. The models gave estimates that fell short of the out-of-frame TCR alpha sharing seen in monozygotic twins. Out-of-frame beta sequences exhibited a weaker degree of excess twin sharing.

This same sample was also taken into another study, of yellow fever vaccine responses in identical twins.

Sequencing was done on a sample of CD4+ T cells sorted from blood. The genes are TRBV7-2 and TRBJ2-6, with a tentative D call TRBD2 (7 bases). This TCR derives from a woman aged 18 to 35 in good health. The chain's CDR3 is CASSLAGAASGANVLTF. The DNA of the CDR3 is TGTGCCAGCAGCTTGGCGGGGGCGGCCTCTGGGGCCAACGTCCTGACTTTC.